What follows are 10 T cell receptor beta chains derived from one specimen sequenced in a study of cytomegalovirus exposure and HLA in healthy donors (TCRdb year 2017). The library relied on the immunoSEQ multiplex PCR assay. For the multiplex PCR, a mixture combining 60 forward primers for TCR Vbeta segments and 13 reverse primers for TCR Jbeta segments was used. The clones in this table, taken by TCRdb from immuneACCESS, are in-frame only. Not every clone is retained; where verified, under half of the shortfall comes from an unresolved V gene, and the cause of the rest is unknown. Across this sample there are about 98,000 clones, with 80% to 85% seen only once. The top ten constitute approximately 1.5% of the sample. Sequenced: PBMCs. Receptor source: a man aged 40-55 years in good health and CMV-seronegative.

This chain joins TRBV27 and TRBJ1-2; D not certain. Trimming stripped 6 bases from V and 3 bases from J, with 8 bases between. The germline CDR1 and CDR2 sequences are MNHEY and SMNVEV (reference sequence). The CDR3 spans 12 residues. The CDR3 DNA is TGTGCCAGCAGGGAGGCTGACTATGGCTACACCTTC. Translating gives CASREADYGYTF.

This chain uses TRBV28 with TRBJ2-1, with 15 bases that match TRBD2. This CDR3 contains 16 residues. With 8 bases clipped from V and 0 bases from J, the junction kept 2 bases outside the gene matches. Germline assignment: CDR1 MDHEN and CDR2 SYDVKM. The CDR3 nucleotides are TGTGCCAGCGGACTAGCGGGGGGGTCCTCCTACAATGAGCAGTTCTTC. Its protein is CASGLAGGSSYNEQFF.

This chain joins TRBV5-1 and TRBJ2-3, with 11 positions matching TRBD2. The CDR3 sequence is 16 residues long. Looked up from germline, CDR1 is SGHRS and CDR2 is YFSETQ. Trimming cost V 3 bases and J 0 bases; bases outside gene matches: 3. The CDR3 DNA reads TGCGCCAGCAGCTCCGGACTAGCGGGTAGCACAGATACGCAGTATTTT. It specifies CASSSGLAGSTDTQYF.

This chain joins TRBV5-1 and TRBJ2-7, with TRBD2 matching over 9 bases. The CDR3 has 16 residues. CDR1 and CDR2 (germline): SGHRS, YFSETQ. With V trimmed by 0 bases and J by 1 base, 5 bases remained unmatched. Written as DNA, the CDR3 is TGCGCCAGCAGCTTGGGTTGGACTAGCGTATCCTACGAGCAGTACTTC. Protein product: CASSLGWTSVSYEQYF.

This clone was seen just once. The CDR3 reads CASSVDPGTHNSPLHF. For the CDR3, the DNA is TGTGCCAGCAGCGTAGATCCCGGGACACATAATTCACCCCTCCACTTT. V and J are TRBV9 and TRBJ1-6; TRBD1 is a possible D gene (6 bases). The CDR3 length is 16 residues. Trimming removed 0 bases from V and 5 bases from J, with 12 bases in between. CDR1 and CDR2 (germline): SGDLS, YYNGEE.

This chain joins TRBV19 and TRBJ2-3; D perhaps matches TRBD2 (6 bases). Germline CDR1 and CDR2: LNHDA and SQIVND (reference sequence). Trimming left V 3 bases short and J 2 bases short, with 15 bases between. This CDR3 has 16 amino acids. The CDR3, as DNA: TGTGCCAGTAGTATGGCGGGAACGACCACCACAGATACGCAGTATTTT. The encoded protein is CASSMAGTTTTDTQYF.

The chain couples TRBV5-4 to TRBJ2-5, with 10 bases that match TRBD2. The V segment lost 4 bases and the J segment 1 base; nucleotides outside the gene matches: 7. This CDR3 contains 16 residues. Germline-derived CDR1 and CDR2 are SGHNT and YYREEE (reference sequence). CDR3 bases: TGTGCCAGCAGCCGTACTAGCGGGGCCTTCCAAGAGACCCAGTACTTC. Its translation is CASSRTSGAFQETQYF.

The chain joins TRBV27 to TRBJ1-2, with TRBD1 as a possible D gene (5 bases). Germline values: CDR1 MNHEY, CDR2 SMNVEV (reference sequence). The CDR3 runs 13 residues. The ends were cut back, 9 bases at V and 5 bases at J, with 16 bases in the middle. In DNA form, the CDR3 reads TGTGCCAGTGGCGGGAGATGGGGGTATGGCTACACCTTC. Its translation is CASGGRWGYGYTF.

V and J are TRBV6-5 and TRBJ2-7, with 7 bases lining up with TRBD1. After removal of 6 bases from V and 0 bases from J, the junction contained 8 bases not matched to a gene. Germline V gives CDR1 MNHEY, CDR2 SVGAGI. The CDR3 consists of 15 residues. The DNA of the CDR3 is TGTGCCAGCAGGCCTACGACAGGGAGCTCCTACGAGCAGTACTTC. Protein sequence: CASRPTTGSSYEQYF.

This sequence joins TRBV11-3 and TRBJ2-5, with 8 bases matching TRBD2. The CDR3 is 14 residues long. CDR1 is SGHNT, CDR2 YENEEA, per germline. The junction had 9 bases not matched to a gene; V was cut back by 5 bases and J by 7 bases. CDR3 DNA: TGTGCCAGCAGCCCGGACCGGGGGGGTGGGACCCAGTACTTC. The encoded protein is CASSPDRGGGTQYF.